This T cell receptor (beta chain) came from a study of shared clonotypes between healthy human individuals. Repertoires were generated with immunoSEQ multiplex PCR, while TCRdb's copy carries only in-frame clones and drops some. The table records some 2,000,000 clones, 85% to 95% of them present only once. V was clipped by 0 bases and J by 10 bases; unmatched bases: 8. Germline CDR1 and CDR2: ENHRY and SYGVKD. This CDR3 comprises 16 residues. The clonotype originates from a man between 18 and 35 years old in good health. Sequences were obtained from naive CD4+ T cells sorted from blood. As for subset: CD45RA+ positively selected. The genes are TRBV10-3 and TRBJ2-1, with TRBD2 matching over 11 bases. This CDR3 reads CAISESKGLAGGEQFF. The CDR3, as DNA: TGTGCCATCAGTGAGTCGAAGGGTCTAGCGGGAGGAGAGCAGTTCTTC.